The following is a T cell receptor (beta chain) sequence with its context. Its antigen remains unidentified. Primers: 60 Vbeta forward and 13 Jbeta reverse. The repertoire was sequenced with immunoSEQ multiplex PCR; TCRdb's copy has only in-frame clones and lacks some. The data show approximately 170,000 clones, 79% seen once. The data are from a study of cytomegalovirus exposure and HLA in healthy donors. Whole-study results and caveats: According to the study, roughly 160 TCR beta chains were cytomegalovirus-associated. Association with HLA alleles at 0.05 false discovery rate was found for 16,951 TCR beta sequences in a later analysis.

This clonotype was obtained from a woman between 45 and 60 years old in good health and CMV-seronegative. The sample was PBMCs.

The CDR3 DNA is TGTGCCAGCAGCTTATCTACGGGGGATGGAGATACGCAGTATTTT. Residues: CASSLSTGDGDTQYF. This chain connects TRBV11-3 to TRBJ2-3; TRBD2 is a possible D gene (6 bases). Germline CDR1 SGHNT, CDR2 YENEEA. V shed 2 bases and J shed 5 bases, with 14 bases lying between them. CDR3 length: 15 residues. The variable domain in full, completed from reference TRBV11-3 and TRBJ2-3, reads EAGVVQSPRYKIIEKKQPVAFWCNPISGHNTLYWYLQNLGQGPELLIRYENEEAVDDSQLPKDRFSAERLKGVDSTLKIQPAELGDSAVYLCASSLSTGDGDTQYFGPGTRLTVL.